The rows below give T cell receptor beta chains drawn from one sample of a study of shared clonotypes between healthy human individuals. The data were produced by immunoSEQ multiplex PCR, yet TCRdb's version contains in-frame clones alone and is incomplete. The sample has about 750,000 clones; 80% to 95% are singletons. Material for sequencing was naive CD8+ T cells sorted from blood. The receptor source for this set is a man between 25 and 39 years old in good health. Each CDR3 is given with its conserved first and last residue.

j_gene,v_gene,CDR3aa
TRBJ2-2,TRBV5-1,CASSPRQGTGELFF
TRBJ2-5,TRBV5-4,CASSDPGGSWETQYF
TRBJ2-7,TRBV7-9,CASSLVGGGHYEQYF
TRBJ1-1,TRBV9,CASSVAGDTEAFF
TRBJ2-3,TRBV5-8,CASSLVGTSGTEDTQYF
TRBJ1-1,TRBV9,CASSDVGTEAFF
TRBJ2-1,TRBV4-3,CASSQGWSGRGSNEQFF
TRBJ2-1,TRBV6-1,CASSEALGGASREQFF
TRBJ2-3,TRBV10-1,CASSGLAGGTDTQYF
TRBJ2-3,TRBV5-5,CASSLVAGRTDTQYF
TRBJ1-5,TRBV4-1,CASSQDGSTVLPQHF
TRBJ2-6,TRBV6-1,CASSEVSSGIISGANVLTF
TRBJ1-5,TRBV4-3,CASSQDRGADQPQHF
TRBJ1-2,TRBV28,CASSSPRDYYGYTF